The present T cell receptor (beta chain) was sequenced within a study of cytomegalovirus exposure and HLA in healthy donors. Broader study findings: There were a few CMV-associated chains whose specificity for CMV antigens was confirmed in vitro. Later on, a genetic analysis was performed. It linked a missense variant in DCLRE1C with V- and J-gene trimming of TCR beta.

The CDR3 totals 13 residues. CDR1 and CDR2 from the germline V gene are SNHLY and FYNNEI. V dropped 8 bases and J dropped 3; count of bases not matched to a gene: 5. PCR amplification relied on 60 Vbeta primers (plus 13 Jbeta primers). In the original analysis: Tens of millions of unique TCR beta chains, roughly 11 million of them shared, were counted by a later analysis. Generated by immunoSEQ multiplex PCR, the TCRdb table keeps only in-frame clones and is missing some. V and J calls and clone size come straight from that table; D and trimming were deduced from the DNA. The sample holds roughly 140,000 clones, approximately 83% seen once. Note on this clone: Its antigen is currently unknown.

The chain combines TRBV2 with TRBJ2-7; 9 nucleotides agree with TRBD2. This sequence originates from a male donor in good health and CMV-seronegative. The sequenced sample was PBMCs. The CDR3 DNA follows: TGTGCCAGCCGGGCGGGAGGGGGCTACGAGCAGTACTTC. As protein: CASRAGGGYEQYF. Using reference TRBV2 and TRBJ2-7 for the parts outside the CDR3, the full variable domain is EPEVTQTPSHQVTQMGQEVILRCVPISNHLYFYWYRQILGQKVEFLVSFYNNEISEKSEIFDDQFSVERPDGSNFTLKIRSTKLEDSAMYFCASRAGGGYEQYFGPGTRLTVT.